This T cell receptor beta chain was recorded in a study of early T cells in non-severe SARS-CoV-2 infection. Study-wide background: The input, bulk RNA from unsorted whole blood, was sequenced, and chains were unpaired.

As part of library construction, unique molecular identifiers were attached to individual cDNA molecules. TCRdb passed the 5' RACE reads through MiXCR, listing each CDR3 protein once. This table holds roughly 40,000 distinct CDR3 sequences, more than 5.5% found once. The CDR3 runs 12 residues. CDR1 is MDHEN, CDR2 SYDVKM, per germline. V was trimmed by 7 bases and J by 4 bases, leaving 10 bases between them. This clonotype came up many times. The specimen sequenced was whole blood. This clonotype was obtained from an adult who was a healthcare worker with PCR-confirmed SARS-CoV-2 infection or an uninfected control (not recorded which). V and J are TRBV28 and TRBJ1-2, with a possible D match to TRBD1 (5 bases). In DNA, the CDR3 is TGTGCCAGCATGGGGGGTCTCTATGGCTACACCTTC. Its protein product is CASMGGLYGYTF.